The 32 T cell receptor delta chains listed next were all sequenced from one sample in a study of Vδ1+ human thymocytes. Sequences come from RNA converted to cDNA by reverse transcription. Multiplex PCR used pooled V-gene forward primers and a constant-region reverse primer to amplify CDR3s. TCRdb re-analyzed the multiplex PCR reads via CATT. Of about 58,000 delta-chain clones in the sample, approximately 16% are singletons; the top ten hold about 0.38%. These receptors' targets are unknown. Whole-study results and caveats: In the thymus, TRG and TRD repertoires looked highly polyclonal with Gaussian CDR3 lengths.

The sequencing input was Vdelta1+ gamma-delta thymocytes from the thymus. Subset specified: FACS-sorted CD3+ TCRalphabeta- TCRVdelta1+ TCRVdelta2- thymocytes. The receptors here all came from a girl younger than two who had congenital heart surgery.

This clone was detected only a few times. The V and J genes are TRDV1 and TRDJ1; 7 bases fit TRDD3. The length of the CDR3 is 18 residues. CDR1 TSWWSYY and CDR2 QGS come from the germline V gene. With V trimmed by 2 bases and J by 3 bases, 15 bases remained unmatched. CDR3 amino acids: CALGESPVWGRYADKLIF. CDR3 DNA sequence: TGTGCTCTTGGGGAATCTCCTGTCTGGGGGCGGTACGCCGATAAACTCATCTTT.

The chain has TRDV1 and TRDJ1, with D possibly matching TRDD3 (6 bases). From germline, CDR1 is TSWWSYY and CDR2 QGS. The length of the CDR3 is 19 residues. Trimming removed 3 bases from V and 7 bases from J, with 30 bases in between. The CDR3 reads CALGEYASKTIGGPRKLIF. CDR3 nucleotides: TGTGCTCTTGGGGAGTACGCTTCCAAAACCATTGGGGGCCCTCGTAAACTCATCTTT.

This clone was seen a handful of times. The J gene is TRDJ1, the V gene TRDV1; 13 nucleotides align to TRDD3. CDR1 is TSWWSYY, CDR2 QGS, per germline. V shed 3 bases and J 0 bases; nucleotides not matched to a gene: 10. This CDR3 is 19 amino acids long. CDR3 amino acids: CALGDLHWGIRIDTDKLIF. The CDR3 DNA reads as TGTGCTCTTGGGGATCTTCACTGGGGGATACGCATCGACACCGATAAACTCATCTTT.

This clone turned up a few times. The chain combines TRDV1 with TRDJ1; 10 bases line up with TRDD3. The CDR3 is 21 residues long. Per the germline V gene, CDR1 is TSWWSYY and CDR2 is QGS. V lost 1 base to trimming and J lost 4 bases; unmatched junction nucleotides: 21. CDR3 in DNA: TGTGCTCTTGGGGAACCTGAGCTTCCTCACTCCTGGGGGATATGGGGCGATAAACTCATCTTT. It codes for CALGEPELPHSWGIWGDKLIF.

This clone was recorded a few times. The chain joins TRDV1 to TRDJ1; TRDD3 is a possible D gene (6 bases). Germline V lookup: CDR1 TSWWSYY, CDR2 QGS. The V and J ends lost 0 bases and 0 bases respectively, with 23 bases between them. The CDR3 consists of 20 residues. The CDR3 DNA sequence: TGTGCTCTTGGGGAACTCTTTCGACTACGCCGGGGATCGTACACCGATAAACTCATCTTT. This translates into CALGELFRLRRGSYTDKLIF.

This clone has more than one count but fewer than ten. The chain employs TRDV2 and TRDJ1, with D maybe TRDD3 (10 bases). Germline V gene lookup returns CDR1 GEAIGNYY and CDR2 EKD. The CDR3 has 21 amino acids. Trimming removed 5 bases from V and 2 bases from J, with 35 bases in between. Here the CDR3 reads CACAFLPTLLLILGDTDKLIF. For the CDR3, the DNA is TGTGCCTGTGCTTTCCTTCCTACGCTTCTCCTCATACTGGGGGATACCGATAAACTCATCTTT.

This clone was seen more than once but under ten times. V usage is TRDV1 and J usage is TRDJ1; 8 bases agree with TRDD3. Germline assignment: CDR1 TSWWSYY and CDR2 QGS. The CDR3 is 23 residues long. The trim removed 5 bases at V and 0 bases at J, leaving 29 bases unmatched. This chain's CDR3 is CALGSPVILTLGDLEEYTDKLIF. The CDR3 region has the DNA TGTGCTCTTGGGTCCCCAGTGATACTGACTTTGGGGGATTTGGAGGAGTACACCGATAAACTCATCTTT.

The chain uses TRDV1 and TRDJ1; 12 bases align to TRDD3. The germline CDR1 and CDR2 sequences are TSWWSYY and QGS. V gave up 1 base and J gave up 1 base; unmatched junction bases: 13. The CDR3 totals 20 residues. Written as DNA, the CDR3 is TGTGCTCTTGGGGAACCCTTTCACGTACTGGGGGATACAGGCACCGATAAACTCATCTTT. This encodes CALGEPFHVLGDTGTDKLIF.

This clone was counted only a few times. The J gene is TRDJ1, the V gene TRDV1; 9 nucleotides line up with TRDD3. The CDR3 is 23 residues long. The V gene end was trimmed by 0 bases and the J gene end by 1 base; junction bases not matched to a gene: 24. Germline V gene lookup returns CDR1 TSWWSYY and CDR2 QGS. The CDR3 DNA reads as TGTGCTCTTGGGGAACTAGTGGTAATCCAAAGCCCTACTGGGGGACACCGCACCGATAAACTCATCTTT. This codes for CALGELVVIQSPTGGHRTDKLIF.

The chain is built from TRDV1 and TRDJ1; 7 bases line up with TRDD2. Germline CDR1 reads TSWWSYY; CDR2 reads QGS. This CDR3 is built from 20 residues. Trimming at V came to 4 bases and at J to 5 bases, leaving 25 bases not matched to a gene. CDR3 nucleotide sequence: TGTGCTCTTGGGGGAGGCCTTCCTCCCCCCTGGGCTAACTATCCGGATAAACTCATCTTT. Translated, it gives CALGGGLPPPWANYPDKLIF.

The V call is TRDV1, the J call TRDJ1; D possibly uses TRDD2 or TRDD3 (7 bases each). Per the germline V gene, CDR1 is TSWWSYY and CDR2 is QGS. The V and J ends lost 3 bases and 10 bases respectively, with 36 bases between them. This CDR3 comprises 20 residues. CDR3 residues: CALGDGGGFPTPLNGYILIF. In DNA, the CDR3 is TGTGCTCTTGGGGACGGGGGGGGATTTCCTACCCCCCTTAACGGTTATATACTCATCTTT.

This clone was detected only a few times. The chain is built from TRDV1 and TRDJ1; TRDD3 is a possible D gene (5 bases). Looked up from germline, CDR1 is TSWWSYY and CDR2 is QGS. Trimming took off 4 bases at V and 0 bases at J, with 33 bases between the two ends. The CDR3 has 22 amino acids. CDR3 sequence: CALGVTTPFPYVGGLYTDKLIF. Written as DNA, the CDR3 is TGTGCTCTTGGGGTCACAACCCCTTTCCCATACGTGGGTGGGCTATACACCGATAAACTCATCTTT.

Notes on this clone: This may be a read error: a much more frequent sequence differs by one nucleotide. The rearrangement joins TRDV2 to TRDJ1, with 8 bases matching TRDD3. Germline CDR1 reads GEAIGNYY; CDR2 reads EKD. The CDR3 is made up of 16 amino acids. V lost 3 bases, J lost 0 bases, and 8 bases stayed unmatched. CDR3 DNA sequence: TGTGCCTGTGACTTCTGGGGGACGGCTTACACCGATAAACTCATCTTT. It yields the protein CACDFWGTAYTDKLIF.

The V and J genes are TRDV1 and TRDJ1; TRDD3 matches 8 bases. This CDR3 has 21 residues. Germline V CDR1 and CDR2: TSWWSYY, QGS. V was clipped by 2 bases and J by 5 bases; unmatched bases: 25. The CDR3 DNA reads TGTGCTCTTGGGGAAATCGGCGGGGGGACTGGGGATACCCACCACCGGGATAAACTCATCTTT. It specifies CALGEIGGGTGDTHHRDKLIF.

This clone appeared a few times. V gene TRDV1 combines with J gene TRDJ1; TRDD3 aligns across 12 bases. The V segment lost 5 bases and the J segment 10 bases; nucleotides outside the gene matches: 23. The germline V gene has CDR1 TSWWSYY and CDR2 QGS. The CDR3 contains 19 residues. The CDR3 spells CALGNLTAPYGWGIRRLIF. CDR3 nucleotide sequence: TGTGCTCTTGGGAACCTAACAGCCCCCTACGGCTGGGGGATACGGAGACTCATCTTT.

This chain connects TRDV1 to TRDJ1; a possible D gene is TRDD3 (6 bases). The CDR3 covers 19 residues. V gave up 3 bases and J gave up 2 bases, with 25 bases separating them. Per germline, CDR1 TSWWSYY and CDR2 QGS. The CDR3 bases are TGTGCTCTTGGGGAGTTTTCTTTACTGGGTCAAACGGGGACCGATAAACTCATCTTT. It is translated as CALGEFSLLGQTGTDKLIF.

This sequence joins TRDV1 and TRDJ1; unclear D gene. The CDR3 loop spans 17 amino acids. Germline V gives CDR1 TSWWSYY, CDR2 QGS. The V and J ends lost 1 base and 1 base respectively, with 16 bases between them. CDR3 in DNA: TGTGCTCTTGGGGAACCCGGTTTCCCGGGGCCCACCGATAAACTCATCTTT. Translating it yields CALGEPGFPGPTDKLIF.

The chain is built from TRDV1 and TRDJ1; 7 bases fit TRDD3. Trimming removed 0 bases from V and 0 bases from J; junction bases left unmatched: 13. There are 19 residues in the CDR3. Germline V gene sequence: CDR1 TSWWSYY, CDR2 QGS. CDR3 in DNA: TGTGCTCTTGGGGAACTAGCTGCGTACTGGGGATCCCACACCGATAAACTCATCTTT. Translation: CALGELAAYWGSHTDKLIF.

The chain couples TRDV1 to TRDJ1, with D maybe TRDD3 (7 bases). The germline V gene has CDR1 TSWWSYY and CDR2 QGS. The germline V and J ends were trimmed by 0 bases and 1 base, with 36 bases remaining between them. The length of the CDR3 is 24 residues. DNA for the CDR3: TGTGCTCTTGGGGAACTATGTCCTACGAGCCGACCTCCCGGGGATATAGGAGTCACCGATAAACTCATCTTT. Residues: CALGELCPTSRPPGDIGVTDKLIF.

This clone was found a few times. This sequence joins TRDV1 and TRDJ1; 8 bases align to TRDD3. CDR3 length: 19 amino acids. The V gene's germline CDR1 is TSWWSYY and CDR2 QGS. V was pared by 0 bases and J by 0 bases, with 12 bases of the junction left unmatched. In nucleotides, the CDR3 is TGTGCTCTTGGGGAACTTGTTGGGGGATTGGGGTTGTACACCGATAAACTCATCTTT. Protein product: CALGELVGGLGLYTDKLIF.

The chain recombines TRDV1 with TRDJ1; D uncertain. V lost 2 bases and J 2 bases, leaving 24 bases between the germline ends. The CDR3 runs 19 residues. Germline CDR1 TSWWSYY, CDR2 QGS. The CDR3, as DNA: TGTGCTCTTGGGGAAACCCAGCTCCGCGGGTCTACAGGGACCGATAAACTCATCTTT. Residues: CALGETQLRGSTGTDKLIF.

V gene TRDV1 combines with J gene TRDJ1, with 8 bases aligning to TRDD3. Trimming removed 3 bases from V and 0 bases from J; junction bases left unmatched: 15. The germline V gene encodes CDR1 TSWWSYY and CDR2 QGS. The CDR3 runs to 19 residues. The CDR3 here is CALGEAPYWGQTYTDKLIF. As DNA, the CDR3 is TGTGCTCTTGGGGAGGCCCCGTACTGGGGGCAGACGTACACCGATAAACTCATCTTT.

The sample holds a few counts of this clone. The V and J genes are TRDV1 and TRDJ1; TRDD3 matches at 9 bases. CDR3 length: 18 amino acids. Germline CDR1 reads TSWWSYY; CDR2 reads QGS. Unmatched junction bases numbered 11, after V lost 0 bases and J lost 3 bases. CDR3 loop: CALGELLRLGDFPDKLIF. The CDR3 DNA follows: TGTGCTCTTGGGGAACTCCTACGCCTGGGGGATTTTCCCGATAAACTCATCTTT.

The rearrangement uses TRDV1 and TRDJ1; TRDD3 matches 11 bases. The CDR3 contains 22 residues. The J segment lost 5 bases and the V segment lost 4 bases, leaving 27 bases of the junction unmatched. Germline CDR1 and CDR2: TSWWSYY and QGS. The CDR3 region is CALGGLFLRVLGDKGPTDKLIF. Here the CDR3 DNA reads TGTGCTCTTGGGGGGCTCTTCCTACGGGTACTGGGGGATAAGGGCCCGACAGATAAACTCATCTTT.

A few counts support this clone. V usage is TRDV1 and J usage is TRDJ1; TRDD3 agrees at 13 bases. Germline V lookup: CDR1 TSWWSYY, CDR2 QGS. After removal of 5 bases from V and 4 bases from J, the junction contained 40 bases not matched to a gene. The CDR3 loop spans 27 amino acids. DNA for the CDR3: TGTGCTCTTGGGACCCAGGCCTTCCCAGGGGTACTGGGGGATACGCGTATCTTAGGCCCCGGCGACGATAAACTCATCTTT. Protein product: CALGTQAFPGVLGDTRILGPGDDKLIF.

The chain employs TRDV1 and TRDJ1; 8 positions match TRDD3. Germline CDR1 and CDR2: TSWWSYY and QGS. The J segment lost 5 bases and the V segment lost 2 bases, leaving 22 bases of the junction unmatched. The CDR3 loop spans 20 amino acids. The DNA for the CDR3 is TGTGCTCTTGGGGAAGCCCCTCCGCCTACTGGGGATACCTCCGGGGATAAACTCATCTTT. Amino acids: CALGEAPPPTGDTSGDKLIF.

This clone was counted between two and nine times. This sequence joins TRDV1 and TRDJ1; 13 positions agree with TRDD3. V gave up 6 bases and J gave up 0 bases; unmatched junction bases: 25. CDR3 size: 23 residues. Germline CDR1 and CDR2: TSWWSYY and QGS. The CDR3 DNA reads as TGTGCTCTTGGATCACGTCCTACGCGGGAGTTACTGGGGGATACGACGTACACCGATAAACTCATCTTT. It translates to CALGSRPTRELLGDTTYTDKLIF.

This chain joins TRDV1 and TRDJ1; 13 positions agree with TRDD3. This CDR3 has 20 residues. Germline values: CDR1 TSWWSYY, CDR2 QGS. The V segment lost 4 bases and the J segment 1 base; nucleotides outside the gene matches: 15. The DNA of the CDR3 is TGTGCTCTTGGGGGGGCCCTTCTGTACTGGGGGATACGCTCCACCGATAAACTCATCTTT. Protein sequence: CALGGALLYWGIRSTDKLIF.

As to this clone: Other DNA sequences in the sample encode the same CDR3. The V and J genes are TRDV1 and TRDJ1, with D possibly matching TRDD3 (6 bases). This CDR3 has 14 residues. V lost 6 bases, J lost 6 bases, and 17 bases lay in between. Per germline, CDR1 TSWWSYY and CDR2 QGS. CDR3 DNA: TGTGCTCTTGGCGGGGATTTGAATACTTATAAACTCATCTTT. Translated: CALGGDLNTYKLIF.

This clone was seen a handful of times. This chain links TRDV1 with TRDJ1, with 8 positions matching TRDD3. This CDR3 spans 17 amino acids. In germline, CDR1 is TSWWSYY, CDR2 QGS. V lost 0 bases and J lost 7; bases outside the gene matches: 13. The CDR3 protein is CALGELVGDAAFGKLIF. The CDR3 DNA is TGTGCTCTTGGGGAACTTGTGGGGGATGCCGCTTTTGGTAAACTCATCTTT.

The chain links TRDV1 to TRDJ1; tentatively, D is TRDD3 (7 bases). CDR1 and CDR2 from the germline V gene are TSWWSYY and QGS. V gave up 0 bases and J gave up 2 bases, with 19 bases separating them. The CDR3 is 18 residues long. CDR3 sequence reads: CALGELLLRGDKTDKLIF. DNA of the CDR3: TGTGCTCTTGGGGAACTCCTCCTACGAGGGGATAAGACCGATAAACTCATCTTT.

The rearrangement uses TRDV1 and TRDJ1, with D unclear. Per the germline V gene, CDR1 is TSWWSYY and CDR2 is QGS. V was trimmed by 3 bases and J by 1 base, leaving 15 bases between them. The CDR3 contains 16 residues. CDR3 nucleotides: TGTGCTCTTGGGGACCCCTCTCCCTTGGGCACCGATAAACTCATCTTT. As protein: CALGDPSPLGTDKLIF.